This entry lists 30 T cell receptor beta chains sequenced from one sample in a study of blood T cell repertoires in COVID-19 (dated by TCRdb to about 2020). Library preparation used the immunoSEQ multiplex PCR assay. What TCRdb holds here is the immuneACCESS table cut down to in-frame rearrangements. Part of the clones is not present; checked against another copy, under half of the missing clones reflect an unresolved V gene, and the others are unexplained. Present in this sample are about 210,000 clones, around four fifths of which were seen just once. About 7.3% of the sample comes from the top ten. Sequencing input: peripheral blood. These receptors all come from a woman between 45 and 60 years old with active or convalescent COVID-19.

The chain joins TRBV7-2 to TRBJ2-1, with 9 bases aligning to TRBD2. Germline V gene sequence: CDR1 SGHTA, CDR2 FQGNSA. J lost 8 bases, V lost 1 base, and 6 bases had no gene match. The length of the CDR3 is 15 residues. CDR3 protein: CASSLGGTSNDEQFF. The CDR3, as DNA: TGTGCCAGCAGCTTAGGGGGGACTAGCAACGATGAGCAGTTCTTC. Full variable domain (remainder filled in from reference TRBV7-2 and TRBJ2-1): GAGVSQSPSNKVTEKGKDVELRCDPISGHTALYWYRQSLGQGLEFLIYFQGNSAPDKSGLPSDRFSAERTGGSVSTLTIQRTQQEDSAVYLCASSLGGTSNDEQFFGPGTRLTVL.

This clone was seen at least ten times. The chain has TRBV7-6 and TRBJ2-3; TRBD2 agrees at 8 bases. This CDR3 has 18 residues. Germline CDR1 is SGHVS and CDR2 is FNYEAQ. V lost 3 bases, J lost 1 base, and 12 bases stayed unmatched. The CDR3 coding sequence is TGTGCCAGCAGCTTTAGGCGCCCAGCGGGGGAACGCACAGATACGCAGTATTTT. Protein product: CASSFRRPAGERTDTQYF. Based on the CDR3 plus reference TRBV7-6 and TRBJ2-3, the full variable domain is GAGVSQSPRYKVTKRGQDVALRCDPISGHVSLYWYRQALGQGPEFLTYFNYEAQQDKSGLPNDRFSAERPEGSISTLTIQRTEQRDSAMYRCASSFRRPAGERTDTQYFGPGTRLTVL.

V gene TRBV21-1 combines with J gene TRBJ2-3; TRBD2, the D gene given by the table, was not confirmed from the DNA. TRBV21-1 is described as a pseudogene. CDR3 length equals 17 residues. The CDR3 region is CASSILPSSGGTDTQYF. The DNA for the CDR3 is TGTGCCAGCAGCATCCTTCCATCTAGCGGGGGCACAGATACGCAGTATTTT.

This chain links TRBV7-9 with TRBJ1-2, with D unresolved. Trimming cost V 5 bases and J 0 bases, with 7 bases left between them. This CDR3 has 13 residues. From germline, CDR1 is SEHNR and CDR2 FQNEAQ (reference sequence). CDR3 in DNA: TGTGCCAGCAGCCCCACATCTAACTATGGCTACACCTTC. This codes for CASSPTSNYGYTF.

V gene TRBV12-3 or TRBV12-4 combines with J gene TRBJ1-5; no clear D. Trimming took off 2 bases at V and 4 bases at J, with 3 bases between the two ends. There are 12 residues in the CDR3. CDR3 nucleotides: TGTGCCAGCAGTTTACTTAATCAGCCCCAGCATTTT. This gives the protein CASSLLNQPQHF.

The chain has TRBV10-3 and TRBJ1-5; TRBD1 agrees at 11 bases. Losses at the gene ends were 4 bases for V and 6 bases for J; bases not matched to a gene: 2. The CDR3 has 14 residues. The germline V gene encodes CDR1 ENHRY and CDR2 SYGVKD. CDR3 bases: TGTGCCATCAGTGCGGGGACAGGGGGTCAGCCCCAGCATTTT. Amino acid sequence: CAISAGTGGQPQHF.

This chain links TRBV11-2 with TRBJ2-7; TRBD1 matches at 10 bases. Germline CDR1 reads SGHAT; CDR2 reads FQNNGV. V trimming: 5 bases; J trimming: 4 bases; junction bases outside the gene matches: 5. This CDR3 is built from 14 residues. CDR3 loop: CASSRGQGEYEQYF. DNA for the CDR3: TGTGCCAGCAGCCGCGGACAGGGGGAGTACGAGCAGTACTTC.

The J gene is TRBJ1-1, the V gene TRBV2; a possible D gene is TRBD1 (6 bases). This CDR3 has 13 residues. Germline V gene sequence: CDR1 SNHLY, CDR2 FYNNEI. V was pared by 7 bases and J by 5 bases, with 14 bases between. DNA for the CDR3: TGTGCCAGCAAAGAAACAGGGCAGACTGAAGCTTTCTTT. Amino acids: CASKETGQTEAFF.

The CDR3 region has the DNA TGTGCCAGCAGCTTAGCGGAGGGTTTGTGGACTGAAGCTTTCTTT. Translating it yields CASSLAEGLWTEAFF. This chain connects TRBV7-6 to TRBJ1-1; D gene ambiguous. Looked up from germline, CDR1 is SGHVS and CDR2 is FNYEAQ. V was trimmed by 0 bases and J by 5 bases, leaving 13 bases between them. The CDR3 is 15 amino acids.

The V gene is TRBV6-5, the J gene TRBJ1-1; TRBD1 aligns across 9 bases. The length of the CDR3 is 15 residues. Trimming removed 6 bases from V and 0 bases from J; junction bases left unmatched: 5. Germline CDR1 MNHEY, CDR2 SVGAGI. In DNA, the CDR3 is TGTGCCAGCAGACAACAGGGGGCCATGAACACTGAAGCTTTCTTT. Residues: CASRQQGAMNTEAFF.

The chain joins TRBV19 to TRBJ2-1, with TRBD2 identical over 10 bases. Germline-derived CDR1 and CDR2 are LNHDA and SQIVND (reference sequence). V lost 6 bases to trimming and J lost 4 bases; unmatched junction nucleotides: 3. This CDR3 comprises 14 residues. DNA for the CDR3: TGTGCCAGTAGAGGACTAGCGGAATACAATGAGCAGTTCTTC. It translates to CASRGLAEYNEQFF.

There are a few counts of this clone. The V and J genes are TRBV4-2 and TRBJ1-2; D gene uncertain. The ends were cut back, 0 bases at V and 5 bases at J, with 13 bases in the middle. Germline V lookup: CDR1 LGHNA, CDR2 YNFKEQ. The length of the CDR3 is 15 residues. The DNA of the CDR3 is TGTGCCAGCAGCCAAGACATGGGCGGGTTATATGGCTACACCTTC. This sequence encodes CASSQDMGGLYGYTF.

The J gene is TRBJ2-2, the V gene TRBV28, with D tentatively TRBD2 (6 bases). The CDR3 is 15 amino acids. Germline lookup yields CDR1 MDHEN and CDR2 SYDVKM. V lost 10 bases, J lost 5 bases, and 20 bases lay in between. This CDR3 is CATRWGGKRTGELFF. CDR3 DNA sequence: TGTGCCACCCGATGGGGCGGGAAGAGAACCGGGGAGCTGTTTTTT.

The chain combines TRBV9 with TRBJ1-1, with D hard to call. From germline, CDR1 is SGDLS and CDR2 YYNGEE. Trimming removed 3 bases from V and 3 bases from J, with 15 bases in between. The CDR3 runs to 15 residues. As DNA, the CDR3 is TGTGCCAGCAGCGCTGGGAGGGTGGACGACACTGAAGCTTTCTTT. Translation gives CASSAGRVDDTEAFF.

The chain couples TRBV2 to TRBJ2-6, with 7 nucleotides matching TRBD1. In germline, CDR1 is SNHLY, CDR2 FYNNEI. The CDR3 has 15 amino acids. V lost 5 bases, J lost 2 bases, and 3 bases stayed unmatched. CDR3 sequence (DNA): TGTGCCAGCAGTTTTACAGGGGCTGGGGCCAACGTCCTGACTTTC. Its translation: CASSFTGAGANVLTF.

The J gene is TRBJ2-5, the V gene TRBV15, with 7 bases that match TRBD2. J lost 2 bases, V lost 0 bases, and 6 bases had no gene match. CDR1 is LNHNV and CDR2 is YYDKDF in the germline V gene (reference sequence). The CDR3 totals 16 residues. The CDR3 DNA is TGTGCCACCAGCAGAGATGTGGCGGGAGTTCAAGAGACCCAGTACTTC. Protein product: CATSRDVAGVQETQYF.

V and J are TRBV21-1 and TRBJ1-6. TRBV21-1 counts as a pseudogene. This CDR3 spans 17 amino acids. The chain's CDR3 is CASSKDAAESVNSPLHF. The CDR3 region has the DNA TGTGCCAGCAGCAAAGACGCCGCGGAGTCTGTTAATTCACCCCTCCACTTT.

V and J are TRBV7-9 and TRBJ2-3, with D perhaps matching TRBD2 (5 bases). Germline CDR1 is SEHNR and CDR2 is FQNEAQ (reference sequence). CDR3 length: 15 residues. V was cut by 3 bases and J by 0 bases, with 10 bases left in between. The CDR3 DNA reads TGTGCCAGCAGCTTTAGTCCGGGGAGCACAGATACGCAGTATTTT. It translates to CASSFSPGSTDTQYF.

V and J are TRBV5-5 and TRBJ2-5, with D possibly matching TRBD1 (5 bases). This CDR3 is 15 amino acids long. V was pared by 1 base and J by 4 bases, with 14 bases between. The germline CDR1 and CDR2 sequences are SGHKS and YYEKEE (reference sequence). CDR3 loop: CASSLWLGVAETQYF. For the CDR3, the DNA is TGTGCCAGCAGCTTGTGGTTAGGGGTCGCAGAGACCCAGTACTTC.

J is TRBJ1-2 and V is TRBV5-6; possibly TRBD1 for D (6 bases). The CDR3 sequence is 14 residues long. The ends were cut back, 0 bases at V and 2 bases at J, with 8 bases in the middle. Looked up from germline, CDR1 is SGHDT and CDR2 is YYEEEE. The DNA for the CDR3 is TGTGCCAGCAGCTTGGTAGGGGGAAACTATGGCTACACCTTC. Translating gives CASSLVGGNYGYTF.

V usage is TRBV18 and J usage is TRBJ1-4, with D uncertain. This CDR3 spans 14 amino acids. Trimming removed 7 bases at V and 1 base at J, with 10 bases between. Germline V gene sequence: CDR1 KGHSH, CDR2 LQKENI. The CDR3: CASFSSLTNEKLFF. In nucleotides, the CDR3 is TGTGCCAGCTTCTCCAGTTTAACTAATGAAAAACTGTTTTTT.

This sequence joins TRBV7-7 and TRBJ2-5, with D maybe TRBD2 (5 bases). V lost 1 base, J lost 5 bases, and 8 bases lay in between. Germline V gives CDR1 SSHAT, CDR2 FNYEAQ (reference sequence). The CDR3 spans 13 residues. In DNA, the CDR3 is TGTGCCAGCAGCTTAGGAGGGTTGGAGACCCAGTACTTC. Amino acids: CASSLGGLETQYF.

V usage is TRBV3-1 (or the pseudogene TRBV3-2) and J usage is TRBJ2-3; TRBD2 aligns across 7 bases. Germline V gene lookup returns CDR1 LGHDT and CDR2 YNNKEL (reference sequence). The CDR3 contains 14 residues. The J segment lost 4 bases and the V segment lost 3 bases, leaving 4 bases of the junction unmatched. CDR3 in amino acids: CASSQRGFSDTQYF. CDR3 sequence (DNA): TGTGCCAGCAGCCAGCGGGGGTTCTCAGATACGCAGTATTTT.

The rearrangement uses TRBV5-1 and TRBJ2-2; 9 bases are a match to TRBD2. CDR3 size: 16 residues. The germline CDR1 and CDR2 sequences are SGHRS and YFSETQ. The V and J ends lost 0 bases and 1 base, in that order; junction bases with no gene match: 1. As DNA, the CDR3 is TGCGCCAGCAGCTTGGGACTAGCGGAGAACACCGGGGAGCTGTTTTTT. Translating gives CASSLGLAENTGELFF.

The chain links TRBV5-4 to TRBJ2-3; 14 nucleotides line up with TRBD2. After removal of 4 bases from V and 2 bases from J, the junction contained 6 bases not matched to a gene. Germline lookup yields CDR1 SGHNT and CDR2 YYREEE (reference sequence). The CDR3 spans 17 residues. The CDR3, as DNA: TGTGCCAGCAGCCAGCGACTAGCGGGGGGGTTCACAGATACGCAGTATTTT. This codes for CASSQRLAGGFTDTQYF. The variable domain in full, with the rest retrieved from reference TRBV5-4 and TRBJ2-3, is ETGVTQSPTHLIKTRGQQVTLRCSSQSGHNTVSWYQQALGQGPQFIFQYYREEENGRGNFPPRFSGLQFPNYSSELNVNALELDDSALYLCASSQRLAGGFTDTQYFGPGTRLTVL.

The chain is built from TRBV5-1 and TRBJ1-2; D unresolved. Germline CDR1 is SGHRS and CDR2 is YFSETQ. Between the trimmed V and J ends, which lost 4 bases and 0 bases, there was a span of 10 bases. There are 14 residues in the CDR3. The CDR3, as DNA: TGCGCCAGCAGCCCAGGCCCTGCTAACTATGGCTACACCTTC. Translation gives CASSPGPANYGYTF.

V gene TRBV7-9 combines with J gene TRBJ2-7; 8 positions agree with TRBD1. The germline V gene encodes CDR1 SEHNR and CDR2 FQNEAQ (reference sequence). The V and J ends lost 1 base and 7 bases, in that order; junction bases with no gene match: 15. This CDR3 is 17 amino acids long. CDR3 in DNA: TGTGCCAGCAGCTTAGGGGGAAAGGTAGCCAGGGGGCAGGAGCAGTACTTC. It translates to CASSLGGKVARGQEQYF. The full variable domain, in which reference TRBV7-9 and TRBJ2-7 provide the parts outside the CDR3, is DTGVSQNPRHKITKRGQNVTFRCDPISEHNRLYWYRQTLGQGPEFLTYFQNEAQLEKSRLLSDRFSAERPKGSFSTLEIQRTEQGDSAMYLCASSLGGKVARGQEQYFGPGTRLTVT.

The J gene is TRBJ2-3, the V gene TRBV5-5; D not resolved. V lost 4 bases and J 6 bases, leaving 12 bases between the germline ends. CDR3 length equals 13 residues. Germline CDR1 and CDR2: SGHKS and YYEKEE (reference sequence). This CDR3 is CASSPPTPDTQYF. The CDR3 nucleotides read TGTGCCAGCAGCCCACCTACTCCGGATACGCAGTATTTT.

V gene TRBV3-1 (or the pseudogene TRBV3-2) combines with J gene TRBJ2-6, with 7 bases matching TRBD2. This CDR3 has 15 residues. The V gene end was trimmed by 3 bases and the J gene end by 1 base; junction bases not matched to a gene: 0. The germline gives CDR1 LGHDT, CDR2 YNNKEL (reference sequence). DNA of the CDR3: TGTGCCAGCAGCCACGGGGGGTCTGGGGCCAACGTCCTGACTTTC. Amino acids: CASSHGGSGANVLTF.

This clone was seen only once. The rearrangement links TRBV5-1 to TRBJ2-3; TRBD1 agrees at 7 bases. CDR1 is SGHRS, CDR2 YFSETQ, per germline. This CDR3 is built from 15 residues. The J segment lost 4 bases and the V segment lost 5 bases, leaving 10 bases of the junction unmatched. As DNA, the CDR3 is TGCGCCAGCAGACCGGGACAGAGTATCGCAGATACGCAGTATTTT. Translating it yields CASRPGQSIADTQYF. The variable domain in full, with the rest retrieved from reference TRBV5-1 and TRBJ2-3, is KAGVTQTPRYLIKTRGQQVTLSCSPISGHRSVSWYQQTPGQGLQFLFEYFSETQRNKGNFPGRFSGRQFSNSRSEMNVSTLELGDSALYLCASRPGQSIADTQYFGPGTRLTVL.